Here is one T cell receptor (beta chain) with its context. The clone's antigen remains unknown. The junction departs from germline at one end; a sequencing error may be responsible. CDR1 SGHAT and CDR2 FQNNGV were looked up in the germline V gene. The CDR3, from cysteine to phenylalanine, totals 15 residues. The sequence is cut down to CDR3 DNA, 45 bases in frame from base 1. The entry originates in a study of identical twins (dated by TCRdb to the mid-2010s). In terms of the full investigation: To test whether fetal clonotypes persist, this study deep-sequenced TCR alpha and beta repertoires from monozygotic twins, from unrelated adults of various ages, and from cord blood. To rule out contamination, replicate twin experiments were performed at different times with different library preparation protocols. Beyond this particular receptor, the publication reports: Zero-insertion analyses could be partly confounded by invariant T cells such as MAIT and iNKT, though diverse VJ usage argued against such confounding for most clonotypes. Conclusions relied on cross-sectional statistical analysis, since the same donors could not be followed over many years. In beta out-of-frame sequences, excess twin sharing was weaker, because having fewer shared sequences lowered the signal-to-noise ratio. In monozygotic twins, out-of-frame TCR alpha sharing was systematically underestimated by recombination models, although the models agreed with sharing between unrelated individuals. Abundant cord blood beta clonotypes had fewer insertions, young adult naive repertoires showed a similar but weaker trend, and memory repertoires showed no such trend. Out-of-frame TCR alpha sequences shared between twins showed an excess of low generation-probability sequences compared with coincidental sharing between unrelated individuals.

Every donor in the study was a healthy Caucasian. The researchers also sequenced three unrelated adults who were not twins: a male aged 18 to 30, a male aged 50 to 59, and a female aged 50 to 59. Using Miltenyi CD45RO+ enrichment and human naive T-cell isolation kits, memory (CD45RO+) and naive T cells were isolated from PBMC. Libraries were made using 5' RACE. The listed sequencing device is Illumina HiSeq 2000. Template switching introduced a universal primer binding site; the final cDNA contained a unique molecular identifier, enabling accurate counting of TCR cDNA molecules. Specific primers in the conserved constant-segment region were used to synthesize first-strand cDNA for TCR alpha and beta chains. Each cDNA library was double barcoded, with a SMART-Mk sample barcode plus Illumina barcodes, to control for contamination. Two successive PCR steps introduced TruSeq adapter sequences along with Illumina sample barcodes. The Illumina HiSeq platform was used with custom primers to sequence TCR alpha and beta cDNA libraries. The original methods were these. Raw reads were processed with MiGEC to extract unique molecular identifiers, and MiXCR was used to determine CDR3 positions. For each individual, recombination models were inferred using an EM algorithm with the repgenHMM and IGoR tools. The tcR package in R was used for shared clonotype analysis, with sharing normalized by the product of cloneset sizes. To study raw recombination free of thymic and clonal selection effects, out-of-frame nonproductive sequences were analyzed. TCRdb's own reprocessing of the public reads used fastp at Q25 and MiXCR and kept productive beta chains. Every distinct CDR3 protein forms one entry, paired with its most common genes and DNA. TCRdb, not the authors, supplied the V and J calls. In this sample the table shows approximately 410,000 distinct CDR3 sequences, less than 20% of which occur a single time. The ten largest account for about 12% of the sample.

Material for sequencing was naive T cells sorted from blood. Explained via the paper, the cell subset or site label denotes: cells isolated with a human naive T-cell isolation kit. This receptor was obtained from a man aged 50-59 years in good health. The V and J genes are TRBV11-2 and TRBJ2-7; 7 junctional bases match TRBD1. The CDR3 protein sequence reads: CASSLEWQGVNEQYF. The nucleotide sequence is given as TGTGCCAGCAGCCTAGAGTGGCAGGGGGTCAACGAGCAGTACTTC.